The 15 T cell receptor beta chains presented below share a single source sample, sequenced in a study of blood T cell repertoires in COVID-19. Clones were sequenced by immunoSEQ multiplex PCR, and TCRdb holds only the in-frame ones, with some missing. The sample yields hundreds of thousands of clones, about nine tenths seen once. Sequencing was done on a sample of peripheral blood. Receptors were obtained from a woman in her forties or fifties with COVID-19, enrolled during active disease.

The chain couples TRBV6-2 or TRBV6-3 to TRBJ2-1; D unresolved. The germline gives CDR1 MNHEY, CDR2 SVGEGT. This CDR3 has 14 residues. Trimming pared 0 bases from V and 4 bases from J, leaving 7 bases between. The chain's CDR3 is CASSYSSAYNEQFF. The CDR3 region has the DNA TGTGCCAGCAGTTACTCGTCAGCGTACAATGAGCAGTTCTTC.

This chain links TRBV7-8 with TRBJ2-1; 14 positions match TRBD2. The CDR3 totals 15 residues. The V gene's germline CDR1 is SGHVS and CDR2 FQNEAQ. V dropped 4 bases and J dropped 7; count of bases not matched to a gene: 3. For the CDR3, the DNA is TGTGCCAGCAGCTCCCGGACTAGCGGGAGGAATGAGCAGTTCTTC. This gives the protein CASSSRTSGRNEQFF.

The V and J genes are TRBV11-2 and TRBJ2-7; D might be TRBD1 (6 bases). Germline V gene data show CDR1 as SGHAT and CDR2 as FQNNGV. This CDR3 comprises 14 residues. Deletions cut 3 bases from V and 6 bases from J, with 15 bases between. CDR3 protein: CASSFQPGRGEQYF. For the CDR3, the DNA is TGTGCCAGCAGCTTCCAACCCGGCAGGGGCGAGCAGTACTTC.

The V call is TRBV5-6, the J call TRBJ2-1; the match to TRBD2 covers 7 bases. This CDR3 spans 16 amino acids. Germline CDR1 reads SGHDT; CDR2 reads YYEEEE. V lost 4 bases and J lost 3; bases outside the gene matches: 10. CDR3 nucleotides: TGTGCCAGCAGCGTTACCGGGACTACAGACTACAATGAGCAGTTCTTC. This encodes CASSVTGTTDYNEQFF.

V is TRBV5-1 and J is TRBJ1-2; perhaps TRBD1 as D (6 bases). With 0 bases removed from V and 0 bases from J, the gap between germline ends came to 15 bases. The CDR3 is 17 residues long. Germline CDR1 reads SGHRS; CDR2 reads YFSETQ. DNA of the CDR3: TGCGCCAGCAGCTTGGACCTGGGACACCGAGCTAACTATGGCTACACCTTC. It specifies CASSLDLGHRANYGYTF.

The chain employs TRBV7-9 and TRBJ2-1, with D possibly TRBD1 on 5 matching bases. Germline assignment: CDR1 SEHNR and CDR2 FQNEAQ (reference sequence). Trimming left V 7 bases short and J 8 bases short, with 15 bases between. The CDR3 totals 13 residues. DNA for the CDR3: TGTGCCAGCACCAAACAGGTTTCGGATGAGCAGTTCTTC. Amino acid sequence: CASTKQVSDEQFF.

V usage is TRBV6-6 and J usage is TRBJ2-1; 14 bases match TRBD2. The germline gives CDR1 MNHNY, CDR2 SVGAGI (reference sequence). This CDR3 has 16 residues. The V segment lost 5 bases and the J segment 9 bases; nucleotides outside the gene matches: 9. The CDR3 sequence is CASSIPGTSGSIEQFF. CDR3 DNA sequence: TGTGCCAGCAGTATTCCCGGGACTAGCGGGAGTATTGAGCAGTTCTTC.

The CDR3 DNA reads as TGTGCCTGGAGCAGGGGGCTCGCGGACGAAAAACTGTTTTTT. It yields the protein CAWSRGLADEKLFF. The chain is built from TRBV30 and TRBJ1-4; TRBD1 matches at 8 bases. The CDR3 is 14 amino acids. The germline CDR1 and CDR2 sequences are GTSNPN and SVGIG (reference sequence). V trimming: 3 bases; J trimming: 8 bases; junction bases outside the gene matches: 8.

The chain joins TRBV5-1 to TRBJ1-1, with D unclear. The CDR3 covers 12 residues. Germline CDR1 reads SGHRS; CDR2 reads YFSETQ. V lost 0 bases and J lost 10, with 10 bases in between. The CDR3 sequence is CASSLAGGRAFF. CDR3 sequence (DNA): TGCGCCAGCAGCTTGGCGGGAGGGAGAGCTTTCTTT. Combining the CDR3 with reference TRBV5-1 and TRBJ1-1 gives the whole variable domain KAGVTQTPRYLIKTRGQQVTLSCSPISGHRSVSWYQQTPGQGLQFLFEYFSETQRNKGNFPGRFSGRQFSNSRSEMNVSTLELGDSALYLCASSLAGGRAFFGQGTRLTVV.

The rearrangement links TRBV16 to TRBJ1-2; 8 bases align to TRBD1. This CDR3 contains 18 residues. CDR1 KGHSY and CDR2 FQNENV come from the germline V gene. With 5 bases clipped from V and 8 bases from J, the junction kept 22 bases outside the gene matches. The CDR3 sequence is CASSWRRPDRGLIRGYTF. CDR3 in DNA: TGTGCCAGCAGCTGGAGGCGACCCGACAGGGGCTTAATTCGGGGCTACACCTTC.

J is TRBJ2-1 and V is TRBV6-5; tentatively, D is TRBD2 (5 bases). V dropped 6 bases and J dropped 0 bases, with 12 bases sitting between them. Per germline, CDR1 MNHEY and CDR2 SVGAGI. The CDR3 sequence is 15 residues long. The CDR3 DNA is TGTGCCAGCAGATTAGCGTGGAGCTCCTACAATGAGCAGTTCTTC. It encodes CASRLAWSSYNEQFF.

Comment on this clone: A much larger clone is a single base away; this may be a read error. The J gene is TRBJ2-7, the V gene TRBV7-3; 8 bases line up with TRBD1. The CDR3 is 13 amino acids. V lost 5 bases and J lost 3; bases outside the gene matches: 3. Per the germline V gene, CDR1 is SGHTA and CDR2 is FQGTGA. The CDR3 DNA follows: TGTGCCAGCAGCCGGACAGGGATCTACGAGCAGTACTTC. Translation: CASSRTGIYEQYF. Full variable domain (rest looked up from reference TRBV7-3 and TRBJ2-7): GAGVSQTPSNKVTEKGKYVELRCDPISGHTALYWYRQSLGQGPEFLIYFQGTGAADDSGLPNDRFFAVRPEGSVSTLKIQRTERGDSAVYLCASSRTGIYEQYFGPGTRLTVT.

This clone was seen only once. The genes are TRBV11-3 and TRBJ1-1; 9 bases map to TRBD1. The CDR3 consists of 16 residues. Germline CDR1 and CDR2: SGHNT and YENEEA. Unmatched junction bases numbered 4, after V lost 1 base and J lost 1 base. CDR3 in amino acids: CASSLGPGQGNTEAFF. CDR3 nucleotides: TGTGCCAGCAGCTTAGGCCCGGGACAGGGGAACACTGAAGCTTTCTTT.

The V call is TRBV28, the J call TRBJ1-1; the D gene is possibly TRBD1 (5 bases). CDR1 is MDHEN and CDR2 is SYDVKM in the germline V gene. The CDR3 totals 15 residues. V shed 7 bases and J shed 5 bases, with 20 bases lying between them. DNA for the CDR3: TGTGCCAGCATCCGACCGGGGGGAGGGGTGACTGAAGCTTTCTTT. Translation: CASIRPGGGVTEAFF.

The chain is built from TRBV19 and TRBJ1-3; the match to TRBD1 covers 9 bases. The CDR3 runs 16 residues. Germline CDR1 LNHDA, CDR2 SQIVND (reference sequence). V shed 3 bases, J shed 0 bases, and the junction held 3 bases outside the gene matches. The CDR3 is CASSIGQGFSGNTIYF. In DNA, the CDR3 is TGTGCCAGTAGTATTGGACAGGGGTTCTCTGGAAACACCATATATTTT.